These 10 T cell receptor beta chains originate from one sample sequenced in a study of blood T cell repertoires in COVID-19. The repertoire was sequenced with immunoSEQ multiplex PCR; TCRdb's copy has only in-frame clones and lacks some. The table lists tens of thousands of clones, about 81% of them singletons. Sequencing was carried out using peripheral blood. The receptors come from a human donor in a cohort sampled during active COVID-19.

The V gene is TRBV6-2 or TRBV6-3, the J gene TRBJ2-7; 7 bases map to TRBD1. Trimming at V came to 6 bases and at J to 4 bases, leaving 9 bases not matched to a gene. The CDR3 covers 14 residues. Germline V gene sequence: CDR1 MNHEY, CDR2 SVGEGT. The CDR3: CASSPRTGGYEQYF. The CDR3 DNA is TGTGCCAGCAGCCCCAGGACAGGAGGATACGAGCAGTACTTC.

V is TRBV18 and J is TRBJ1-3; D gene uncertain. CDR3 length: 19 residues. V was trimmed by 6 bases and J by 0 bases, leaving 24 bases between them. Germline V gene lookup returns CDR1 KGHSH and CDR2 LQKENI. CDR3 loop: CASSESPSTDTDSGNTIYF. CDR3 DNA: TGTGCCAGCTCCGAATCCCCCTCCACAGATACTGACTCTGGAAACACCATATATTTT.

The chain has TRBV9 and TRBJ2-1, with 7 bases that match TRBD1. CDR1 and CDR2 (germline): SGDLS, YYNGEE. The CDR3 spans 16 residues. V shed 4 bases, J shed 7 bases, and the junction held 14 bases outside the gene matches. The CDR3 here is CASSIDNYRGMNEQFF. Here the CDR3 DNA reads TGTGCCAGCAGCATAGACAATTACAGGGGAATGAATGAGCAGTTCTTC.

This sequence joins TRBV19 and TRBJ1-3; TRBD1 is a possible D gene (5 bases). The CDR3 contains 12 residues. V shed 6 bases and J shed 4 bases, with 7 bases lying between them. Germline lookup yields CDR1 LNHDA and CDR2 SQIVND (reference sequence). CDR3: CASSGGGNTIYF. The CDR3, as DNA: TGTGCCAGTAGCGGGGGAGGAAACACCATATATTTT.

The chain carries TRBV4-1 and TRBJ2-7; D gene ambiguous. V was pared by 0 bases and J by 1 base, with 7 bases between. The CDR3 is 14 residues long. Germline V gene lookup returns CDR1 MGHRA and CDR2 YSYEKL. CDR3 residues: CASSQDYRSYEQYF. CDR3 DNA: TGCGCCAGCAGCCAAGATTACAGATCCTACGAGCAGTACTTC.

This chain joins TRBV1 and TRBJ2-1; the table names TRBD2, a call not compared with the DNA. TRBV1 is a pseudogene segment. CDR3 size: 20 residues. In nucleotides, the CDR3 is TGCACCAGCAGCCGAAAGACGGGGACCGGGACTAGCGGGAGGGCCGATGAGCAGTTCTTC. Translated, it gives CTSSRKTGTGTSGRADEQFF.

The V and J genes are TRBV4-3 and TRBJ2-7, with D tentatively TRBD1 (5 bases). This CDR3 is 14 amino acids long. Germline V CDR1 and CDR2: LGHNA, YSLEER. V was trimmed by 0 bases and J by 5 bases, leaving 11 bases between them. The CDR3 here is CASSQDEQDDEQYF. The CDR3 nucleotides read TGCGCCAGCAGCCAAGACGAACAGGATGACGAGCAGTACTTC.

The chain uses TRBV19 and TRBJ2-1, with 16 bases aligning to TRBD2. V was clipped by 4 bases and J by 7 bases; unmatched bases: 13. Germline CDR1 is LNHDA and CDR2 is SQIVND (reference sequence). The CDR3 consists of 19 residues. Written as DNA, the CDR3 is TGTGCCAGTAGTACCCTCACGGGACTAGCGGGAGGGTTGGTGAATGAGCAGTTCTTC. Its protein product is CASSTLTGLAGGLVNEQFF.

The V gene is TRBV9, the J gene TRBJ2-1, with 9 nucleotides matching TRBD1. There are 14 residues in the CDR3. Trimming at V came to 5 bases and at J to 7 bases, leaving 7 bases not matched to a gene. Per the germline V gene, CDR1 is SGDLS and CDR2 is YYNGEE. CDR3 sequence: CASSSGTGRNEQFF. The CDR3 DNA reads TGTGCCAGCAGTTCCGGGACAGGGAGGAATGAGCAGTTCTTC. Filled out from reference TRBV9 and TRBJ2-1, the complete variable domain reads DSGVTQTPKHLITATGQRVTLRCSPRSGDLSVYWYQQSLDQGLQFLIQYYNGEERAKGNILERFSAQQFPDLHSELNLSSLELGDSALYFCASSSGTGRNEQFFGPGTRLTVL.

The rearrangement links TRBV4-1 to TRBJ2-3; TRBD1 matches at 10 bases. Germline V gives CDR1 MGHRA, CDR2 YSYEKL. Germline trimming cut 3 bases from V and 4 bases from J; bases unmatched to any gene: 7. This CDR3 has 16 amino acids. CDR3 bases: TGCGCCAGCAGCCAGACGGGACAGGGGTTTTCAGATACGCAGTATTTT. Amino acid sequence: CASSQTGQGFSDTQYF.